The 10 T cell receptor beta chains below come from one sample, sequenced in a study of cytomegalovirus exposure and HLA in healthy donors. The PCR used 60 Vbeta and 13 Jbeta primers. This table comes from immunoSEQ multiplex PCR, and its TCRdb copy is limited to in-frame clones, with some not included. The repertoire holds more than 90,000 clones, with approximately 60% as singletons. Specimen: PBMCs. These receptors were taken from a boy aged 5-17 years in good health and CMV-seropositive.

The count of this clone is one. J is TRBJ2-3 and V is TRBV5-4, with TRBD2 matching 11 bases. The CDR3 length is 16 residues. Germline-derived CDR1 and CDR2 are SGHNT and YYREEE (reference sequence). V lost 4 bases, J lost 3 bases, and 7 bases stayed unmatched. CDR3 amino acids: CASSRASGGTTDTQYF. CDR3 in DNA: TGTGCCAGCAGCAGGGCTAGCGGGGGGACGACAGATACGCAGTATTTT. Supplemented by reference TRBV5-4 and TRBJ2-3, the full variable domain reads ETGVTQSPTHLIKTRGQQVTLRCSSQSGHNTVSWYQQALGQGPQFIFQYYREEENGRGNFPPRFSGLQFPNYSSELNVNALELDDSALYLCASSRASGGTTDTQYFGPGTRLTVL.

V gene TRBV27 combines with J gene TRBJ2-7, with 9 bases fitting TRBD1. CDR1 is MNHEY and CDR2 is SMNVEV in the germline V gene (reference sequence). The CDR3 is made up of 14 amino acids. V dropped 0 bases and J dropped 7; count of bases not matched to a gene: 4. The CDR3 DNA is TGTGCCAGCAGTTTATCTGGGACAGGGCAAGAGCAGTACTTC. Its protein product is CASSLSGTGQEQYF.

The chain carries TRBV19 and TRBJ1-2; D possibly corresponds to TRBD1 (6 bases). Trimming removed 8 bases at V and 2 bases at J, with 15 bases between. CDR3 length equals 14 residues. Germline CDR1 is LNHDA and CDR2 is SQIVND (reference sequence). CDR3 region: CASLPPQGNYGYTF. The CDR3 nucleotides read TGTGCCAGTTTGCCCCCGCAGGGGAACTATGGCTACACCTTC.

The V gene is TRBV7-2, the J gene TRBJ2-5; D unclear. There are 13 residues in the CDR3. The germline CDR1 and CDR2 sequences are SGHTA and FQGNSA. With 7 bases removed from V and 1 base from J, the gap between germline ends came to 10 bases. CDR3 sequence: CASMPGPQETQYF. CDR3 bases: TGTGCCAGCATGCCGGGTCCCCAAGAGACCCAGTACTTC.

The V and J genes are TRBV7-6 and TRBJ1-1; D not resolved. V dropped 1 base and J dropped 4 bases, with 7 bases sitting between them. Looked up from germline, CDR1 is SGHVS and CDR2 is FNYEAQ. The CDR3 is made up of 13 amino acids. CDR3 sequence reads: CASSLEGGTEAFF. Written as DNA, the CDR3 is TGTGCCAGCAGCTTAGAAGGAGGCACTGAAGCTTTCTTT.

This clone has a handful of counts. The genes are TRBV5-4 and TRBJ2-3, with D possibly TRBD2 on 5 matching bases. CDR1 SGHNT and CDR2 YYREEE come from the germline V gene (reference sequence). V lost 3 bases to trimming and J lost 4 bases, with 24 bases between them. The CDR3 length is 18 residues. This CDR3 is CASSYAKGIYRAADTQYF. The CDR3 nucleotides are TGTGCCAGCAGCTACGCAAAAGGAATCTACCGAGCGGCAGATACGCAGTATTTT. The full variable domain, its missing parts supplied by reference TRBV5-4 and TRBJ2-3, is ETGVTQSPTHLIKTRGQQVTLRCSSQSGHNTVSWYQQALGQGPQFIFQYYREEENGRGNFPPRFSGLQFPNYSSELNVNALELDDSALYLCASSYAKGIYRAADTQYFGPGTRLTVL.

As to this clone: Other DNA sequences in the sample encode the same CDR3. The chain recombines TRBV19 with TRBJ1-5; TRBD1 might be the D (6 bases). The length of the CDR3 is 16 residues. Looked up from germline, CDR1 is LNHDA and CDR2 is SQIVND (reference sequence). With 5 bases removed from V and 1 base from J, the gap between germline ends came to 15 bases. CDR3 region: CASSRGARGSNQPQHF. Here the CDR3 DNA reads TGTGCCAGTAGTCGGGGGGCTCGGGGAAGCAATCAGCCCCAGCATTTT.

This clone was seen a few times. The CDR3 nucleotides read TGTGCCAGCAGCCTTGTTGGAGAGCATCAGCCCCAGCATTTT. Residues: CASSLVGEHQPQHF. The genes are TRBV7-9 and TRBJ1-5; D gene ambiguous. V dropped 5 bases and J dropped 5 bases, with 13 bases sitting between them. Per germline, CDR1 SEHNR and CDR2 FQNEAQ (reference sequence). The CDR3 is made up of 14 amino acids.

About this clone itself: One junction end disagrees with the germline gene, perhaps due to a read error. The chain recombines TRBV7-9 with TRBJ1-1; no firm D call. Germline V gene sequence: CDR1 SEHNR, CDR2 FQNEAQ (reference sequence). This CDR3 contains 12 residues. The CDR3 DNA reads as TGTTCCAGCAGCTTAGGTAGTCCTGAAGCTTTCTTT. Protein: CSSSLGSPEAFF.

The chain has TRBV25-1 and TRBJ2-3; D gene uncertain. The germline V gene encodes CDR1 MGHDK and CDR2 SYGVNS. With 2 bases removed from V and 6 bases from J, the gap between germline ends came to 9 bases. The CDR3 contains 13 residues. CDR3 in DNA: TGTGCCAGCAGTGAAGGCCTAGTGGATACGCAGTATTTT. Translation gives CASSEGLVDTQYF.